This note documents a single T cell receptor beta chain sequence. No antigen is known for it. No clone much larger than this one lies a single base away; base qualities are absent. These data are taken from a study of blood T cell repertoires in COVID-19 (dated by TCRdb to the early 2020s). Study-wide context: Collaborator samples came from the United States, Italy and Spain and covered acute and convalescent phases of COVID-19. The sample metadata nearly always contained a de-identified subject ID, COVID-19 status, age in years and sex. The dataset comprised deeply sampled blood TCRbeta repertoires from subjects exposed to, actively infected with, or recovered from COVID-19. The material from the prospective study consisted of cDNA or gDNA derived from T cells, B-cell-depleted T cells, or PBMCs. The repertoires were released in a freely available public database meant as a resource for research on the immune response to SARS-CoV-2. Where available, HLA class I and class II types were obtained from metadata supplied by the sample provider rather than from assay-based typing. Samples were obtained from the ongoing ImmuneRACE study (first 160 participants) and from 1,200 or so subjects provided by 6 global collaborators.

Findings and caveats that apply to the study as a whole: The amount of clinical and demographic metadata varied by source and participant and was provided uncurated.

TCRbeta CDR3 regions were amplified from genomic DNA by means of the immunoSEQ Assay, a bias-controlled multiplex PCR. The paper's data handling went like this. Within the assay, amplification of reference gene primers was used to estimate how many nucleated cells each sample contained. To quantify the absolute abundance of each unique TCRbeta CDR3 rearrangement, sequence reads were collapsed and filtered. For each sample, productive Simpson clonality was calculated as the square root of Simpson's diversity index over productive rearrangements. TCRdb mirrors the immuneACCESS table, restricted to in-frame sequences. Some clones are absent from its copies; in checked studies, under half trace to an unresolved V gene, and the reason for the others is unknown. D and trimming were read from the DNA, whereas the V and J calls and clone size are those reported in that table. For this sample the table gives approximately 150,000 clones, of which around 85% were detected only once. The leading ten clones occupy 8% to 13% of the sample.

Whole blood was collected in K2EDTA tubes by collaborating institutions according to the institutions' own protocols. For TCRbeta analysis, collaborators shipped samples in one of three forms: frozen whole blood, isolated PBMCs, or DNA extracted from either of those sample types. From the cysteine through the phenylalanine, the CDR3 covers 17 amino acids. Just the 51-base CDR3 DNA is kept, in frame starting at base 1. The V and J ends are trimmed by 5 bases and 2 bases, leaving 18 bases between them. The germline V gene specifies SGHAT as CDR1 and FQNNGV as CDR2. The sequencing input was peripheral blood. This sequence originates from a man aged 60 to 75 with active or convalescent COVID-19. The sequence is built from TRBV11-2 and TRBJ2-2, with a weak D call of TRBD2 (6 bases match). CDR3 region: CASSPRLGTLNTGELFF. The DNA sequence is TGTGCCAGCAGCCCCCGTCTCGGGACTTTAAACACCGGGGAGCTGTTTTTT.